This T cell receptor (beta chain) was sequenced during a study of response to subunit inactivated influenza vaccine. TCRdb reprocessed the RT-PCR reads via MiXCR and lists one record per CDR3 protein. The table records 530,000 or so distinct CDR3 sequences, roughly 10% of them present only once. This clonotype showed up just a few times. The specimen was PBMCs from blood, collected on the day of vaccination. The source is a man aged 45-65 years who received an inactivated influenza vaccine.

Written as DNA, the CDR3 is TGCGCCAGCAGCGAAGGTCCGGGACACAGGCATAATTCACCCCTCCACTTT. Amino acids: CASSEGPGHRHNSPLHF. The chain recombines TRBV5-1 with TRBJ1-6; a possible D gene is TRBD1 (6 bases). CDR1 is SGHRS, CDR2 YFSETQ, per germline. The CDR3 has 17 residues. V was shortened by 4 bases and J by 5 bases, with 19 bases between the two germline ends.